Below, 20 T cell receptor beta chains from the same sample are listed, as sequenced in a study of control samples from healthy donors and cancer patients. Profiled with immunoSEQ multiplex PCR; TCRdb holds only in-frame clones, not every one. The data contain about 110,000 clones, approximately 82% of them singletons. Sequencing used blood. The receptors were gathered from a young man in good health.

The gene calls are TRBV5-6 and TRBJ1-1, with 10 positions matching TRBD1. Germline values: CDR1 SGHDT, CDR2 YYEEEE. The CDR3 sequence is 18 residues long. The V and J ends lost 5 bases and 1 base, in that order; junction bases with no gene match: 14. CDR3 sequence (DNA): TGTGCCAGCAGTCCCGGGACAGGGGCTTTGGAGTGGAACACTGAAGCTTTCTTT. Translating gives CASSPGTGALEWNTEAFF.

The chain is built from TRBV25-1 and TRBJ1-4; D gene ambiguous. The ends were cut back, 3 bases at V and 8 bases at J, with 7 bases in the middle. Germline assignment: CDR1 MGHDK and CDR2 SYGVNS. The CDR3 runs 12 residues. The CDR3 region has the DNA TGTGCCAGCAGTGATCCCCACGAAAAACTGTTTTTT. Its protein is CASSDPHEKLFF.

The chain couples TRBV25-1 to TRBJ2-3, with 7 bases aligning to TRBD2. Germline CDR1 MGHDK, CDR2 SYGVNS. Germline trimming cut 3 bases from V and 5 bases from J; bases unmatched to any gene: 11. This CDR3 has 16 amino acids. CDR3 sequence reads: CASSEGGGSQGDTQYF. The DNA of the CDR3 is TGTGCCAGCAGTGAGGGCGGGGGTTCGCAGGGAGATACGCAGTATTTT.

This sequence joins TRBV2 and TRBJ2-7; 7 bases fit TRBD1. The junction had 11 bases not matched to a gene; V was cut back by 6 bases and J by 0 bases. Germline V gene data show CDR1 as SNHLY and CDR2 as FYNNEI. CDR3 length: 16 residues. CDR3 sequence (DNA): TGTGCCAGCAGAGGCTATTGGGGACAGTCCTCCTACGAGCAGTACTTC. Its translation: CASRGYWGQSSYEQYF.

The CDR3 region is CASSGPIYTEAFF. As DNA, the CDR3 is TGTGCCAGCAGCGGACCGATTTACACTGAAGCTTTCTTT. V and J are TRBV9 and TRBJ1-1; D call uncertain. The V gene's germline CDR1 is SGDLS and CDR2 YYNGEE. V lost 3 bases to trimming and J lost 3 bases, with 9 bases between them. CDR3 length: 13 residues.

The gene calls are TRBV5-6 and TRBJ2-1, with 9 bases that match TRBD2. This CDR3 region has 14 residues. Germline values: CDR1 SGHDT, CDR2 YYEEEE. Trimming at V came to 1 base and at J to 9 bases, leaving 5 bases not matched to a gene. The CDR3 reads CASSLRSSGGEQFF. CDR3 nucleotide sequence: TGTGCCAGCAGCTTGAGAAGTAGCGGGGGTGAGCAGTTCTTC.

The CDR3 DNA reads as TGTGCCACCGTCCCGGAGGGGAATAGCAATCAGCCCCAGCATTTT. Translation: CATVPEGNSNQPQHF. The chain links TRBV19 to TRBJ1-5; possibly TRBD1 for D (5 bases). The CDR3 is 15 residues long. From germline, CDR1 is LNHDA and CDR2 SQIVND (reference sequence). V lost 10 bases, J lost 0 bases, and 16 bases lay in between.

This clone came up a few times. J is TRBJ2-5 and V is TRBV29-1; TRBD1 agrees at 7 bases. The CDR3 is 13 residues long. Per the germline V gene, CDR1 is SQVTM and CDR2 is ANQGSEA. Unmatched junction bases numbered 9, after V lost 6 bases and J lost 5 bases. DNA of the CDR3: TGCAGCGTCGGACAGGCCCGATCGGAGACCCAGTACTTC. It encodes CSVGQARSETQYF.

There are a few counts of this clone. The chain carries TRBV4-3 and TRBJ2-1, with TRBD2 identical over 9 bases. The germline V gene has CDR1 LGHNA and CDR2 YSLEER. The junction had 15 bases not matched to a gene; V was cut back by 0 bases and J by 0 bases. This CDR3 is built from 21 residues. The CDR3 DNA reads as TGCGCCAGCAGCCAAGATATAGGCCCGGGACTAGCATTGAGCTCCTACAATGAGCAGTTCTTC. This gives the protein CASSQDIGPGLALSSYNEQFF.

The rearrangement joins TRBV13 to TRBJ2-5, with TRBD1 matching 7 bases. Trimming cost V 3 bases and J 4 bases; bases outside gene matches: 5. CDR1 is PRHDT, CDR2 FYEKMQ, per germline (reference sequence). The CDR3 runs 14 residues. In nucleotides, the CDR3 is TGTGCCAGCAGCTTCGACAGGGAAAGAGAGACCCAGTACTTC. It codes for CASSFDRERETQYF.

CDR3 amino acids: CASTPDRGGYGYTF. CDR3 DNA sequence: TGTGCTAGTACACCCGACAGGGGAGGCTATGGCTACACCTTC. The J gene is TRBJ1-2, the V gene TRBV12-5, with 8 bases identical to TRBD1. The J segment lost 4 bases and the V segment lost 8 bases, leaving 9 bases of the junction unmatched. The CDR3 loop spans 14 amino acids. The germline V gene encodes CDR1 LGHNT and CDR2 FRNRAP. Variable domain in full (rest from reference TRBV12-5 and TRBJ1-2): DARVTQTPRHKVTEMGQEVTMRCQPILGHNTVFWYRQTMMQGLELLAYFRNRAPLDDSGMPKDRFSAEMPDATLATLKIQPSEPRDSAVYFCASTPDRGGYGYTFGSGTRLTVV.

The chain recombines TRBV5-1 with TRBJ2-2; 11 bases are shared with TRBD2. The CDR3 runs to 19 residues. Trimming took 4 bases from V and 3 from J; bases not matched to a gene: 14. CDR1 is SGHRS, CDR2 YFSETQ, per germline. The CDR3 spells CASSPRPLLAGVYTGELFF. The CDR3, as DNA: TGCGCCAGCAGCCCCCGACCCCTACTAGCGGGGGTTTACACCGGGGAGCTGTTTTTT. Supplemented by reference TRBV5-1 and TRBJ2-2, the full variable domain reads KAGVTQTPRYLIKTRGQQVTLSCSPISGHRSVSWYQQTPGQGLQFLFEYFSETQRNKGNFPGRFSGRQFSNSRSEMNVSTLELGDSALYLCASSPRPLLAGVYTGELFFGEGSRLTVL.

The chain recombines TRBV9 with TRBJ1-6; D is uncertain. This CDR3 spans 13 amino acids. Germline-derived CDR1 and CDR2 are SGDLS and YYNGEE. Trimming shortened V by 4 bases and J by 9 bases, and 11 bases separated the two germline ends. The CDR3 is CASSPAAGSPLHF. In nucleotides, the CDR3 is TGTGCCAGCAGCCCCGCGGCAGGTTCACCCCTCCACTTT.

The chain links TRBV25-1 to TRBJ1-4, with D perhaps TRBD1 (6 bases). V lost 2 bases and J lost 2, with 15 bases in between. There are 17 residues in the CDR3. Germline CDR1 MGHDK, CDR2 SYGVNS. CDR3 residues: CASSERGERVTNEKLFF. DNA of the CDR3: TGTGCCAGCAGTGAAAGGGGGGAGCGAGTGACTAATGAAAAACTGTTTTTT.

Here the CDR3 DNA reads TGTGCCAGCAGCCCCGGGACTAGCGGACACAATGAGCAGTTCTTC. Translating it yields CASSPGTSGHNEQFF. V and J are TRBV28 and TRBJ2-1; 11 nucleotides match TRBD2. The CDR3 loop spans 15 amino acids. Germline CDR1 is MDHEN and CDR2 is SYDVKM. The trim removed 6 bases at V and 5 bases at J, leaving 6 bases unmatched.

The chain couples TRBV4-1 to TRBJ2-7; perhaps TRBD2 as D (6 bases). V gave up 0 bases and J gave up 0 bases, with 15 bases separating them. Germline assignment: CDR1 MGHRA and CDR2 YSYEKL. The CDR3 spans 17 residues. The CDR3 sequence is CASSQEFRRGSSYEQYF. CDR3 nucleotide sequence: TGCGCCAGCAGCCAAGAATTTAGGAGGGGTAGCTCCTACGAGCAGTACTTC.

CDR3 in DNA: TGTGCCAGCAGCTTAAGTTCCACAGGGAACGAGCAGTACTTC. This encodes CASSLSSTGNEQYF. The V call is TRBV7-9, the J call TRBJ2-7, with D possibly TRBD1 on 6 matching bases. Germline V CDR1 and CDR2: SEHNR, FQNEAQ (reference sequence). V lost 2 bases and J lost 5, with 13 bases in between. CDR3 length: 14 residues.

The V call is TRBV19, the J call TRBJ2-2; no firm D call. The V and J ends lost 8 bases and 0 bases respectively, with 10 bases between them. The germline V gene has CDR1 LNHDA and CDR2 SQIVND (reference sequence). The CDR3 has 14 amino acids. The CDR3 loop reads CASYMGTNTGELFF. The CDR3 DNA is TGTGCCAGTTACATGGGTACGAACACCGGGGAGCTGTTTTTT.

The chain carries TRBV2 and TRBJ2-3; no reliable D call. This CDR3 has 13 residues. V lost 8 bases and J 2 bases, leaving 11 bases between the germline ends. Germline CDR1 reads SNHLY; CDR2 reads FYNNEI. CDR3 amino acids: CASLRQVTDTQYF. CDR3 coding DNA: TGTGCCAGCTTACGGCAGGTCACAGATACGCAGTATTTT. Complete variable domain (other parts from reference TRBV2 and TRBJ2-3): EPEVTQTPSHQVTQMGQEVILRCVPISNHLYFYWYRQILGQKVEFLVSFYNNEISEKSEIFDDQFSVERPDGSNFTLKIRSTKLEDSAMYFCASLRQVTDTQYFGPGTRLTVL.

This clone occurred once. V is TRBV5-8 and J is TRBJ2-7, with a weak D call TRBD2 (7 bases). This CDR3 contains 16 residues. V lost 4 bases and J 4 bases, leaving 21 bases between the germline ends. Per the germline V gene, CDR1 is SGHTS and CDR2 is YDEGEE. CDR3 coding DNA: TGTGCCAGCAGCCCACCCCGTGGCCGGGGGGCGTACGAGCAGTACTTC. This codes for CASSPPRGRGAYEQYF.